This T cell receptor beta chain was observed in a study of OX40 agonist ivuxolimab in advanced cancers. Assay: immunoSEQ multiplex PCR; the TCRdb copy retains only in-frame clones and omits some. This sample has 35,000 to 45,000 clones; more than 80% occur once, and the top ten carry roughly 4.5%. The CDR3 has 15 residues. Germline lookup yields CDR1 SGHTA and CDR2 FQGNSA. The V and J ends lost 1 base and 2 bases respectively, with 12 bases between them. The sequenced sample was CD4+ or CD8+ T cells sorted from blood, obtained in a trial of the OX40 agonist ivuxolimab. This sequence was found in an adult with an advanced solid tumor such as melanoma, head and neck, liver or kidney cancer. J is TRBJ2-7 and V is TRBV7-2; tentatively, D is TRBD2 (5 bases). The CDR3 here is CASSLGGQAAYEQYF. The CDR3 DNA reads TGTGCCAGCAGCTTAGGAGGGCAGGCGGCCTACGAGCAGTACTTC.